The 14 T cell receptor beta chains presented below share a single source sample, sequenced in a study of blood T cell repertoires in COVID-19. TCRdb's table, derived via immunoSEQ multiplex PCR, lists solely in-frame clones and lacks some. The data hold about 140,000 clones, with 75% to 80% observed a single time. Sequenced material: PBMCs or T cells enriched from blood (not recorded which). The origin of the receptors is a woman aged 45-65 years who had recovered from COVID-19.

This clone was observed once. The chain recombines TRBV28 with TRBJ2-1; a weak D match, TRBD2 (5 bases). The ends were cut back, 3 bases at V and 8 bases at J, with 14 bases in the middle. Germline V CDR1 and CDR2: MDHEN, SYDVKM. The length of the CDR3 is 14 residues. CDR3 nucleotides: TGTGCCAGCAGTTTCCCGGGTGCGAGGGATGAGCAGTTCTTC. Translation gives CASSFPGARDEQFF.

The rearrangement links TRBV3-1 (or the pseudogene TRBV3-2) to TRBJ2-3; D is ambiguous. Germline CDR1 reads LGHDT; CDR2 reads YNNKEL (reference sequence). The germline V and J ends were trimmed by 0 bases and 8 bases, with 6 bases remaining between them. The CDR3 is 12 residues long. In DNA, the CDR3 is TGTGCCAGCAGCCAAGAGACGGGTACGCAGTATTTT. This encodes CASSQETGTQYF.

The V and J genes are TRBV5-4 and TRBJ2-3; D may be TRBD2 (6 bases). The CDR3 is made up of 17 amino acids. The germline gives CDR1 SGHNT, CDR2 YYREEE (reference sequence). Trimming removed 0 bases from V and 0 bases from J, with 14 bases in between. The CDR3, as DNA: TGTGCCAGCAGCTTGGATGGGGTAGCGGCTAGCACAGATACGCAGTATTTT. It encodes CASSLDGVAASTDTQYF.

The CDR3 spells CASSAAGGGYNEQFF. Written as DNA, the CDR3 is TGCGCCAGCAGTGCCGCGGGAGGAGGATACAATGAGCAGTTCTTC. The rearrangement joins TRBV10-1 to TRBJ2-1, with TRBD2 identical over 8 bases. This CDR3 is 15 amino acids long. With 4 bases clipped from V and 4 bases from J, the junction kept 6 bases outside the gene matches. Germline CDR1 WNHNN, CDR2 SYGVQD (reference sequence).

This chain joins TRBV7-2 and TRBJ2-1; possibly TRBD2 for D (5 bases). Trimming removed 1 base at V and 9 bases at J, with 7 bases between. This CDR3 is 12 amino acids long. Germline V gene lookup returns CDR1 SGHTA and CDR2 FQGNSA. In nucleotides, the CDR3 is TGTGCCAGCAGCTTAGTGGAGGTTGAGCAGTTCTTC. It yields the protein CASSLVEVEQFF.

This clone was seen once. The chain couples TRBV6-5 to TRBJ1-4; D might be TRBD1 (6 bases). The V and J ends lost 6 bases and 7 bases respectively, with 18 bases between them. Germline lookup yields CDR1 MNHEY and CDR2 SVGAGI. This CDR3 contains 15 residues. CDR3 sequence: CASRRTAATGEKLFF. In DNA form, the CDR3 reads TGTGCCAGCAGGCGGACCGCAGCGACAGGTGAAAAACTGTTTTTT.

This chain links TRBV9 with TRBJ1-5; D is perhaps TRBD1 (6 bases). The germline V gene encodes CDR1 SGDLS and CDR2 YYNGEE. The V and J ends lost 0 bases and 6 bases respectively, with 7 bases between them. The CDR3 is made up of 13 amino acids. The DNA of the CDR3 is TGTGCCAGCAGCGTAGAGGGGGTTCAGCCCCAGCATTTT. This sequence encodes CASSVEGVQPQHF.

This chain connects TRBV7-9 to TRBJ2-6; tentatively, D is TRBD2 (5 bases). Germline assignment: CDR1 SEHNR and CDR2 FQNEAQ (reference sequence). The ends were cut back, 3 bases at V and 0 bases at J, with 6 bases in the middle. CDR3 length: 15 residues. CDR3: CASSFGGSGANVLTF. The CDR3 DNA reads TGTGCCAGCAGCTTCGGAGGCTCTGGGGCCAACGTCCTGACTTTC. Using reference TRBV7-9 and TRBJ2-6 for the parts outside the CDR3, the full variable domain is DTGVSQNPRHKITKRGQNVTFRCDPISEHNRLYWYRQTLGQGPEFLTYFQNEAQLEKSRLLSDRFSAERPKGSFSTLEIQRTEQGDSAMYLCASSFGGSGANVLTFGAGSRLTVL.

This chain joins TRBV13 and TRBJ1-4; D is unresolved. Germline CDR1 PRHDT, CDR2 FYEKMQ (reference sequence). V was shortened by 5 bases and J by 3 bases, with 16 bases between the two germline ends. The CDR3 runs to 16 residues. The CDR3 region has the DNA TGTGCCAGCAGCCCGGCGGGCCGGGGATCTAATGAAAAACTGTTTTTT. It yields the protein CASSPAGRGSNEKLFF.

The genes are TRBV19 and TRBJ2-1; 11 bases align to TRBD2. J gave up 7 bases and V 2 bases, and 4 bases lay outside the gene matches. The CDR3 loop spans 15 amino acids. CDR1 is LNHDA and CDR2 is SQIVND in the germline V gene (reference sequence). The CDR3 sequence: CASSINLAGGNEQFF. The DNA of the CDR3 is TGTGCCAGTAGTATAAACCTAGCGGGAGGTAATGAGCAGTTCTTC.

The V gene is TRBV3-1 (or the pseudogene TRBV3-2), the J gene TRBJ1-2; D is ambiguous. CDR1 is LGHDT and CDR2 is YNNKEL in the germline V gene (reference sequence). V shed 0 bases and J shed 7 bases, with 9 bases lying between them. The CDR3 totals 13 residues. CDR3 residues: CASSQDTRGGYTF. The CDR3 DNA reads TGTGCCAGCAGCCAAGATACTCGGGGTGGCTACACCTTC.

CDR3 in amino acids: CASSSGTGGEQYF. The CDR3 nucleotides read TGTGCCAGCTCATCCGGGACAGGGGGCGAGCAGTACTTC. This chain uses TRBV18 with TRBJ2-7, with 11 bases matching TRBD1. The CDR3 is 13 residues long. CDR1 is KGHSH and CDR2 is LQKENI in the germline V gene. J lost 6 bases, V lost 5 bases, and 3 bases had no gene match.

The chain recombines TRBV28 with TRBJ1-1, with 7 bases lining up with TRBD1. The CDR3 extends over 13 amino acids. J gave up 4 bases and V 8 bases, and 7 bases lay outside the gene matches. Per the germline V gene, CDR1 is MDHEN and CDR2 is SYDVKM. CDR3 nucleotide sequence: TGTGCCAGCCAGGGGGAAACGGGCACTGAAGCTTTCTTT. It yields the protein CASQGETGTEAFF.

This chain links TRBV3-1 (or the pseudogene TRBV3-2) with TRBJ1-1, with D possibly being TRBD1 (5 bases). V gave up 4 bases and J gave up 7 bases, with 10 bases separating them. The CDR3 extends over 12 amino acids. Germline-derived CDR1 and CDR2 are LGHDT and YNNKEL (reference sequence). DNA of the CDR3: TGTGCCAGCAGCCGAAGTACAGGTGAAGCTTTCTTT. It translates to CASSRSTGEAFF.